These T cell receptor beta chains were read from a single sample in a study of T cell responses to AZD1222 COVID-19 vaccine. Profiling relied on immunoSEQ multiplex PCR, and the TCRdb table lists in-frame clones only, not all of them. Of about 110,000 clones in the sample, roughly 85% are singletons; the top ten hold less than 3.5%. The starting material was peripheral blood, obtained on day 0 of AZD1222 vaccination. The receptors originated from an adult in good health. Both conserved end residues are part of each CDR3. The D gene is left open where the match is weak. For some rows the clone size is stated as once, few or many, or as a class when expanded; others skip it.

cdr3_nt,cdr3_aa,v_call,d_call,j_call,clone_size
TGCGCCAGCAGCCAAGAAATGGAGACAGGGGGCTCCTACGAGCAGTACTTC,CASSQEMETGGSYEQYF,TRBV4-3,TRBD1,TRBJ2-7,once
TGTGCCACCTCGATCTCTGGGGCCAACGTCCTGACTTTC,CATSISGANVLTF,TRBV19,.,TRBJ2-6,.
TGTGCCAGCAGCTCCAGGGTTTGGTGCTATGGCTACACCTTC,CASSSRVWCYGYTF,TRBV3-1/TRBV3-2,.,TRBJ1-2,.
TGTGCCAGCAGCTCAGACAGGGTTTCCGGGGCCAACGTCCTGACTTTC,CASSSDRVSGANVLTF,TRBV7-3,TRBD1,TRBJ2-6,.
TGCAGTGTGGCGATGGGGAACATTCAGTACTTC,CSVAMGNIQYF,TRBV20-1,.,TRBJ2-4,.
TGTGCCAGCCTAAGTTCTGACTTCCGCTTCGAGCAGTACTTC,CASLSSDFRFEQYF,TRBV21-1,.,TRBJ2-7,once
TGCGCCAGCAGCATTGAGGGACCCCCTAATTCACCCCTCCACTTT,CASSIEGPPNSPLHF,TRBV5-1,.,TRBJ1-6,.
TGTGCCAGTAGTATAAGGGGGACTAGCTACAATGAGCAGTTCTTC,CASSIRGTSYNEQFF,TRBV19,TRBD2,TRBJ2-1,.
TGTGCCAGCAGCCAAGAAATCGGCGGGCCTGGCTACACCTTC,CASSQEIGGPGYTF,TRBV14,.,TRBJ1-2,.
TGTGCCAGTAGGGGACAGCAAGACTATGGCTACACCTTC,CASRGQQDYGYTF,TRBV19,TRBD1,TRBJ1-2,.
TGTGCCAGCAGCTTATCCGAGGTGATTGCTGGCTACACCTTC,CASSLSEVIAGYTF,TRBV11-1,.,TRBJ1-2,.
TGTGCCAGCAGCTCTCAGAGGACAGGGACCTATGGCTACACCTTC,CASSSQRTGTYGYTF,TRBV13,TRBD1,TRBJ1-2,.
TGTGCCACCAGTGGACAGACCAATCAGCCCCAGCATTTT,CATSGQTNQPQHF,TRBV24-1,.,TRBJ1-5,.
TGTGCCAGCAGCCCAGACTTGGGCACAGATACGCAGTATTTT,CASSPDLGTDTQYF,TRBV7-3,.,TRBJ2-3,.
TGTGCCAGCAGCTTGGGACAGGGGGCGAACGGAAACACCATATATTTT,CASSLGQGANGNTIYF,TRBV5-4,TRBD1,TRBJ1-3,.
TGTGCCACCAGTGACCCGGTGAGGTCTGGAAACACCATATATTTT,CATSDPVRSGNTIYF,TRBV24-1,.,TRBJ1-3,once
TGTGCCAGCTCACCACCGGAAGGGATTGGCGGCTACACCTTC,CASSPPEGIGGYTF,TRBV18,.,TRBJ1-2,few
TGTGCCAGCAGTTTATTCGGGGAGGTGGGGTATGGCTACACCTTC,CASSLFGEVGYGYTF,TRBV28,.,TRBJ1-2,.
TGTGCCAGCGGGCGGATGTCGAGTGAAGCTTTCTTT,CASGRMSSEAFF,TRBV2,.,TRBJ1-1,.
TGTGCAAACCGCCCGGGACTAGCGGGGGGGAACAATGAGCAGTTCTTC,CANRPGLAGGNNEQFF,TRBV11-2,TRBD2,TRBJ2-1,.
TGTGCCAGCAGCCCCAGGAGAAACACCATATATTTT,CASSPRRNTIYF,TRBV3-1/TRBV3-2,.,TRBJ1-3,.
TGTGCCACCAGCCCGAGGACAGGGGGTAGCTCTGGGGCCAACGTCCTGACTTTC,CATSPRTGGSSGANVLTF,TRBV15,TRBD1,TRBJ2-6,.
TGTGCCAGCAGCTCTTCACGGGGGACAATCTCTGGCTACACCTTC,CASSSSRGTISGYTF,TRBV7-8,.,TRBJ1-2,.
TGTGCCTGGAGTCCTTGGACAGGGTCTCTCGGGGAGCTGTTTTTT,CAWSPWTGSLGELFF,TRBV30,TRBD1,TRBJ2-2,.
TGTGCCAGCAGTTTGGGGACAGGAGTTGGCTACACCTTC,CASSLGTGVGYTF,TRBV12-3/TRBV12-4,TRBD1,TRBJ1-2,.
TGTGCCAGCAGTTTAGCTGGGTCAAAGTCAGAGACCCAGTACTTC,CASSLAGSKSETQYF,TRBV28,.,TRBJ2-5,.
TGTGCCACCAGTGACTCCTCGGATTACGGGGAGCTGTTTTTT,CATSDSSDYGELFF,TRBV24-1,.,TRBJ2-2,.
TGTGCCAGCAGCAAGGGGACAGTGGAAACTAATGAAAAACTGTTTTTT,CASSKGTVETNEKLFF,TRBV9,TRBD1,TRBJ1-4,once
TGTGCCACCAGTGACCCGGGACTAGCGGGAGGGACCCAGTACTTC,CATSDPGLAGGTQYF,TRBV24-1,TRBD2,TRBJ2-5,once
TGTGCCAGCAGCTCCGGGACTAGCGGGGGGAAGTTCTTC,CASSSGTSGGKFF,TRBV11-3,TRBD2,TRBJ2-1,once